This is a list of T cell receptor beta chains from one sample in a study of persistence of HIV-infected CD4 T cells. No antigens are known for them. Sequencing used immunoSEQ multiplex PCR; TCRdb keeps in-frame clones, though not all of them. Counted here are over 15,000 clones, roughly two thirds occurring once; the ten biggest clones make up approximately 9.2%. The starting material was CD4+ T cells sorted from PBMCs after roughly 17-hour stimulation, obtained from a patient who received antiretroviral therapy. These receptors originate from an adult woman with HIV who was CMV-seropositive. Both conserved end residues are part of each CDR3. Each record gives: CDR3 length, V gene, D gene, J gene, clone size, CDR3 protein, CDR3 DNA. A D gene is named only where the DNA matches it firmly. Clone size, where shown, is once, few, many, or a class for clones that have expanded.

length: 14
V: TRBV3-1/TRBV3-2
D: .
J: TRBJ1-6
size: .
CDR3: CASSHGSGASPLHF
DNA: TGTGCCAGCAGCCATGGGTCCGGGGCTTCACCCCTCCACTTT

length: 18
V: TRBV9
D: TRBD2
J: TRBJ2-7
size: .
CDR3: CASIPGTSGGPISYEQYF
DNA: TGTGCCAGCATCCCCGGGACAAGCGGGGGGCCGATCTCCTACGAGCAGTACTTC

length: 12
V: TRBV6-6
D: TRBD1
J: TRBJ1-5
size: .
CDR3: CATTGGNQPQHF
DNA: TGTGCCACCACAGGGGGCAATCAGCCCCAGCATTTT

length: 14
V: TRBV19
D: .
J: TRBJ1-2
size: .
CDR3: CASSPDSYDYGYTF
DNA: TGTGCCAGTAGCCCGGACAGTTACGACTATGGCTACACCTTC

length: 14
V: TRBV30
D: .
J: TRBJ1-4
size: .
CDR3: CAWSEQGGGEKLFF
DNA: TGTGCCTGGAGTGAACAGGGCGGCGGTGAAAAACTGTTTTTT

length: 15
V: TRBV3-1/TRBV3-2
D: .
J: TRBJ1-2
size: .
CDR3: CASSGKGRGDYGYTF
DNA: TGTGCCAGCAGCGGTAAGGGTAGGGGAGACTATGGCTACACCTTC

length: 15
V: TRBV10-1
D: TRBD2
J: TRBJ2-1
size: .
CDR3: CASSDSGGIFRGQFF
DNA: TGCGCCAGCAGTGATAGCGGGGGGATCTTTCGCGGGCAGTTCTTC

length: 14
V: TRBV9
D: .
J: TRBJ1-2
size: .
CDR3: CASSVGEARGRLTF
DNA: TGTGCCAGCAGCGTAGGCGAAGCGCGAGGCCGGCTCACCTTC

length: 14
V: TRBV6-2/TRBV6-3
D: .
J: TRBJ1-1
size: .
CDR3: CASSYQQANTEAFF
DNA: TGTGCCAGCAGTTATCAGCAGGCCAACACTGAAGCTTTCTTT

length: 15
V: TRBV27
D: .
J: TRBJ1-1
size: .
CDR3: CASSLRPGEETEAFF
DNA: TGTGCCAGCAGTTTAAGGCCAGGGGAAGAGACTGAAGCTTTCTTT

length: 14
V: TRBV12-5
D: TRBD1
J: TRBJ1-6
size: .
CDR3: CASGRTGRGSPLHF
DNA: TGTGCTAGTGGTAGGACAGGGAGAGGATCACCCCTCCACTTT

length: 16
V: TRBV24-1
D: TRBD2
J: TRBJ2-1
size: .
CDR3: CATSDPSGGALDEQFF
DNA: TGTGCCACCAGTGATCCTAGCGGGGGGGCCCTCGATGAGCAGTTCTTC

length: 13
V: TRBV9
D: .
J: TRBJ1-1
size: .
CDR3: CASSAIGRFEAFF
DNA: TGTGCCAGCAGCGCAATAGGCCGTTTTGAAGCTTTCTTT

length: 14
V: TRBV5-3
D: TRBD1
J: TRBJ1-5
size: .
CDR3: CARNKGQPNQPQHF
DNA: TGTGCCAGAAACAAGGGACAGCCCAATCAGCCCCAGCATTTT

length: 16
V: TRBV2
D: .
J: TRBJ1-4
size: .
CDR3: CASSGWGGTLNEKLFF
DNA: TGTGCCAGCAGTGGATGGGGTGGGACGCTTAATGAAAAACTGTTTTTT

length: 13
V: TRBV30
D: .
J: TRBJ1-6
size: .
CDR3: CAWRGGVPSPLHF
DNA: TGTGCCTGGAGAGGGGGGGTTCCATCACCCCTCCACTTT

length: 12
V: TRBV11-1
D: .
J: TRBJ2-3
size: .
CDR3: CASSLEGRAQYF
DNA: TGTGCCAGCAGCTTAGAAGGAAGAGCGCAGTATTTT

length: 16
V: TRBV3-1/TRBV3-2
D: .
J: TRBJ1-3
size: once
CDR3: CASSQGAGSSGNTIYF
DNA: TGTGCCAGCAGCCAAGGTGCGGGGTCTTCTGGAAACACCATATATTTT

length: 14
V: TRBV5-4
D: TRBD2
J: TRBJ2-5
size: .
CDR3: CASSTPGLEETQYF
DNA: TGTGCCAGCAGCACGCCGGGACTAGAAGAGACCCAGTACTTC

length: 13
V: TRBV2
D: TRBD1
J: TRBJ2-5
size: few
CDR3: CASNRGREETQYF
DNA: TGTGCCAGCAACAGGGGGCGCGAAGAGACCCAGTACTTC

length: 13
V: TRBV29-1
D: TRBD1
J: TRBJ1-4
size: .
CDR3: CSFSGTGSEKLFF
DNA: TGCAGCTTCTCCGGGACAGGGAGTGAAAAACTGTTTTTT

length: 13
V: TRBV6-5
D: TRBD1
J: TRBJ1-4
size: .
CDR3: CASNRDRGEKLFF
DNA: TGTGCCAGCAACCGGGACAGGGGTGAAAAACTGTTTTTT

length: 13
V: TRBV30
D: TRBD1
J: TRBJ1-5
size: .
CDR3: CAWSNRGRQPQHF
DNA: TGTGCCTGGTCTAACAGGGGGCGCCAGCCCCAGCATTTT

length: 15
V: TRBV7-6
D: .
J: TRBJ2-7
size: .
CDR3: CASSLGVSNADEQYF
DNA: TGTGCCAGCAGCTTAGGGGTCTCAAACGCGGACGAGCAGTACTTC

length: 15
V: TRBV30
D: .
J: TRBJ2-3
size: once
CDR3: CAWAGHRSGTDTQYF
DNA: TGTGCCTGGGCGGGACATCGATCTGGCACAGATACGCAGTATTTT

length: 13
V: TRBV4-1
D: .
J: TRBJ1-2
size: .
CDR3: CASSHPSDRGYTF
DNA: TGCGCCAGCAGCCACCCCTCAGACAGGGGCTACACCTTC

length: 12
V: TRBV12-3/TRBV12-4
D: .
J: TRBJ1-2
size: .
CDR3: CATVGLAYGYTF
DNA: TGTGCCACCGTGGGACTGGCCTATGGCTACACCTTC

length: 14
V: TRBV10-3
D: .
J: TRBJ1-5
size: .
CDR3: CAIRDSLDNQPQHF
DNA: TGTGCCATCAGAGATTCCCTAGACAATCAGCCCCAGCATTTT

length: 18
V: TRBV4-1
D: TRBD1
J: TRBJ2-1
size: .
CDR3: CASSQNVGTGGMGNEQFF
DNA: TGCGCCAGCAGCCAAAACGTCGGGACAGGGGGTATGGGCAATGAGCAGTTCTTC

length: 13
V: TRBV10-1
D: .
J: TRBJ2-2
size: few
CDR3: CASSVSGIGELFF
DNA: TGCGCCAGCAGTGTATCAGGAATCGGGGAGCTGTTTTTT

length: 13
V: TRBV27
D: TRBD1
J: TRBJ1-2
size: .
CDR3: CASSGQGSYGYTF
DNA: TGTGCCAGCAGTGGACAGGGGTCTTATGGCTACACCTTC

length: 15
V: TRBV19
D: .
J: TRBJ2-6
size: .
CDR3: CASSAGFSGANVLTF
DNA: TGTGCCAGTAGCGCAGGGTTCTCTGGGGCCAACGTCCTGACTTTC

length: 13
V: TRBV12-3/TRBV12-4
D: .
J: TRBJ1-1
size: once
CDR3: CASSLAGDTEAFF
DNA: TGTGCCAGCAGTTTAGCTGGGGACACTGAAGCTTTCTTT

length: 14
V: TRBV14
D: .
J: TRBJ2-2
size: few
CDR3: CASSQPGVTGELFF
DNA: TGTGCCAGCAGCCAGCCAGGGGTTACCGGGGAGCTGTTTTTT

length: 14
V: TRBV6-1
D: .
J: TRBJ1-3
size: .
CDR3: CASSESGSGNTIYF
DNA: TGTGCCAGCAGTGAAAGTGGCTCTGGAAACACCATATATTTT

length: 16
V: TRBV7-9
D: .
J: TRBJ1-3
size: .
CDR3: CASSFGHGSSGNTIYF
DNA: TGTGCCAGCAGCTTCGGGCACGGATCCTCTGGAAACACCATATATTTT

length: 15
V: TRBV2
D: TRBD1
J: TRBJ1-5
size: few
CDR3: CASSTLGTVDQPQHF
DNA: TGTGCCAGCAGTACTCTTGGGACAGTTGATCAGCCCCAGCATTTT